This T cell receptor beta chain was captured in a study of neurological immune-mediated disorders. Study as a whole: Multiple sclerosis patients numbering 34 comprised approximately 31 relapsing-remitting and 3 secondary progressive patients. Study-level results: When grouped phylogenetically, the repertoires of 18 of the 34 multiple sclerosis patients fell together in one related-CDR3 cluster, which is a possible signature.

This clonotype has a handful of counts. Antigen unknown. The cDNA was synthesized by means of template-switch 5'RACE, which was carried out with 10-nucleotide random UMIs. TCRdb recomputed calls from the 5' RACE reads with MiXCR, one row per CDR3 protein. The sample lists under 25,000 distinct CDR3 sequences, about 2.6% occurring once. Unsorted libraries were derived from 2 million PBMCs stored at -80 C. Sequenced input: PBMCs. The receptor's source is a woman in her late teens or twenties with multiple sclerosis.

Written as DNA, the CDR3 is TGCAGTGCTAGGTCTCCCACAGGGGTATATGGCTACACCTTC. This codes for CSARSPTGVYGYTF. This chain joins TRBV20-1 and TRBJ1-2; TRBD1 agrees at 7 bases. With 3 bases clipped from V and 5 bases from J, the junction kept 9 bases outside the gene matches. This CDR3 spans 14 amino acids. Germline V gene data show CDR1 as DFQATT and CDR2 as SNEGSKA (reference sequence).